The 8 T cell receptor beta chains below come from one sample, sequenced in a study of T cell responses to AZD1222 COVID-19 vaccine. Here immunoSEQ multiplex PCR was the method, and the copy in TCRdb shows in-frame clones only, minus some. The table records over 150,000 clones, roughly 94% of them present only once. Sequenced material: peripheral blood, taken 28 days after the second AZD1222 dose. The receptors were sampled from an adult who received the AZD1222 COVID-19 vaccine.

The count of this clone is one. The chain joins TRBV14 to TRBJ1-2, with D possibly being TRBD1 (6 bases). The CDR3 spans 15 residues. V was cut by 2 bases and J by 7 bases, with 17 bases left in between. CDR1 and CDR2 from the germline V gene are SGHDN and FVKESK. CDR3 sequence: CASSQLLQGAGGYTF. The DNA of the CDR3 is TGTGCCAGCAGCCAATTGTTACAGGGTGCTGGTGGCTACACCTTC.

The rearrangement links TRBV2 to TRBJ2-3; D assignment may be TRBD1 or TRBD2 (5 bases each). This CDR3 contains 18 residues. Trimming left V 6 bases short and J 3 bases short, with 25 bases between. Germline V gene sequence: CDR1 SNHLY, CDR2 FYNNEI. CDR3 region: CASRPLTRDPKGTDTQYF. The CDR3 region has the DNA TGTGCCAGCAGGCCTCTGACCCGGGACCCGAAAGGGACAGATACGCAGTATTTT.

The chain recombines TRBV19 with TRBJ1-1; D remains ambiguous. The germline V gene encodes CDR1 LNHDA and CDR2 SQIVND (reference sequence). V was pared by 8 bases and J by 5 bases, with 15 bases between. This CDR3 comprises 13 residues. The CDR3 DNA is TGTGCCAGTGCCGGGGAGCCCCAGACTGAAGCTTTCTTT. Protein product: CASAGEPQTEAFF. The full variable domain, completed using reference TRBV19 and TRBJ1-1, is DGGITQSPKYLFRKEGQNVTLSCEQNLNHDAMYWYRQDPGQGLRLIYYSQIVNDFQKGDIAEGYSVSREKKESFPLTVTSAQKNPTAFYLCASAGEPQTEAFFGQGTRLTVV.

V and J are TRBV5-1 and TRBJ1-2; the D gene is possibly TRBD1 (5 bases). Deletions cut 3 bases from V and 4 bases from J, with 10 bases between. The CDR3 has 13 amino acids. CDR1 and CDR2 (germline): SGHRS, YFSETQ. The CDR3 is CASSSDRSYGYTF. In nucleotides, the CDR3 is TGCGCCAGCAGCTCCGACAGATCCTATGGCTACACCTTC.

This clone showed up just once. The J gene is TRBJ2-3, the V gene TRBV6-6; 11 positions agree with TRBD2. Germline V gene data show CDR1 as MNHNY and CDR2 as SVGAGI (reference sequence). V dropped 6 bases and J dropped 7; count of bases not matched to a gene: 24. The CDR3 is made up of 20 amino acids. The CDR3 loop is CASSHPQALLAGARGNTQYF. CDR3 nucleotide sequence: TGTGCCAGCAGCCACCCCCAGGCCCTACTAGCGGGAGCGCGGGGGAATACGCAGTATTTT.

The chain uses TRBV4-1 and TRBJ1-1; 10 bases line up with TRBD1. Germline V gene data show CDR1 as MGHRA and CDR2 as YSYEKL. This CDR3 is built from 15 residues. Germline trimming cut 3 bases from V and 4 bases from J; bases unmatched to any gene: 5. The CDR3 coding sequence is TGCGCCAGCAGCCATTCTCGGACAGGGGGCACTGAAGCTTTCTTT. It encodes CASSHSRTGGTEAFF.

J is TRBJ2-1 and V is TRBV27; a possible D gene is TRBD1 (6 bases). The CDR3 consists of 14 residues. Trimming stripped 5 bases from V and 8 bases from J, with 16 bases between. Germline lookup yields CDR1 MNHEY and CDR2 SMNVEV (reference sequence). The CDR3 DNA reads TGTGCCAGCAGTGCCGGACAGTACTTGGATGAGCAGTTCTTC. Protein sequence: CASSAGQYLDEQFF.

J is TRBJ2-1 and V is TRBV7-9; D might be TRBD1 or TRBD2, each matching 5 bases. V lost 3 bases and J lost 7, with 16 bases in between. The CDR3 length is 15 residues. The V gene's germline CDR1 is SEHNR and CDR2 FQNEAQ (reference sequence). CDR3 sequence (DNA): TGTGCCAGCAGCTTTCTCCGCCAGGGACGGAATGAGCAGTTCTTC. Translation gives CASSFLRQGRNEQFF.